The T cell receptor beta chain under discussion was sequenced for a study of blood T cell repertoires in COVID-19. The V and J ends lost 4 bases and 6 bases, in that order; junction bases with no gene match: 2. The length of the CDR3 is 13 residues. TCRdb's table, derived via immunoSEQ multiplex PCR, lists solely in-frame clones and lacks some. The sample lists more than 130,000 clones, about nine tenths occurring once. Material for sequencing was peripheral blood. V and J are TRBV12-3 or TRBV12-4 and TRBJ2-2, with 7 positions matching TRBD2. The receptor was isolated from a man aged 50-60 years with active or convalescent COVID-19. The CDR3 region is CASSSRGAGELFF. CDR3 bases: TGTGCCAGCAGTTCCCGGGGGGCCGGGGAGCTGTTTTTT.